Included here is one T cell receptor (beta chain) sequence, with context. This record belongs to a study of technical replicates of blood from several donors. This table comes from immunoSEQ multiplex PCR, and its TCRdb copy is limited to in-frame clones, with some not included. The data contain just over 95,000 clones, 95% of them singletons. The CDR3 is 13 residues long. Trimming stripped 1 base from V and 4 bases from J, with 8 bases between. From germline, CDR1 is SGHKS and CDR2 YYEKEE (reference sequence). The sample comprised T cells isolated from PBMCs. The sequence was obtained from a human donor in good health. The chain employs TRBV5-5 and TRBJ1-1, with TRBD1 as a possible D gene (5 bases). The DNA of the CDR3 is TGTGCCAGCAGCTTGATCGGGGGCACTGAAGCTTTCTTT. Encoded protein: CASSLIGGTEAFF.